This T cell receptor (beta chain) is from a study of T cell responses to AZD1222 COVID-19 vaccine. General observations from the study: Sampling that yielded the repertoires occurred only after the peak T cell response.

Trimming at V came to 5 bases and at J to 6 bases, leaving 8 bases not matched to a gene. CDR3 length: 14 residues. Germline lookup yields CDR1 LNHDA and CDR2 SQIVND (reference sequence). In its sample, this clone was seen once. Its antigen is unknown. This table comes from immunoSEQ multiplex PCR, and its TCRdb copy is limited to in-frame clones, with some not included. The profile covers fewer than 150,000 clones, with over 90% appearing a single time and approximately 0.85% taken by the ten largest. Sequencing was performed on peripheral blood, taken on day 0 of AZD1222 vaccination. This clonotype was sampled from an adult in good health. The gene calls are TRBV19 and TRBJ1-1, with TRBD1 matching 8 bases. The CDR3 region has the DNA TGTGCCAGTAGTCCATACCAGGGGGCTTCTGAAGCTTTCTTT. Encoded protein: CASSPYQGASEAFF.